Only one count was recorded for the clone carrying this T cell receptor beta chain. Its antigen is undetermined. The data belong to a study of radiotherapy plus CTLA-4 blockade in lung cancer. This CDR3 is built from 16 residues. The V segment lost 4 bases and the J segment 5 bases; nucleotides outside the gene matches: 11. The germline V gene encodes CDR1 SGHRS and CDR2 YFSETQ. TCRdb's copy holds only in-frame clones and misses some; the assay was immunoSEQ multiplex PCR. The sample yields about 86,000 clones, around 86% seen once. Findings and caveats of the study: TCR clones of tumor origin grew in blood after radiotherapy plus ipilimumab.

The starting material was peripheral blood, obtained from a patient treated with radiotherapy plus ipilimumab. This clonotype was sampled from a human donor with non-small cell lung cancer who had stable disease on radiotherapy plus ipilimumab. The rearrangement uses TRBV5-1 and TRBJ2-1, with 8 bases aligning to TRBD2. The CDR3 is CASSPDGLAGDNEQFF. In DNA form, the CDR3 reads TGCGCCAGCAGCCCAGACGGACTAGCTGGGGACAATGAGCAGTTCTTC.